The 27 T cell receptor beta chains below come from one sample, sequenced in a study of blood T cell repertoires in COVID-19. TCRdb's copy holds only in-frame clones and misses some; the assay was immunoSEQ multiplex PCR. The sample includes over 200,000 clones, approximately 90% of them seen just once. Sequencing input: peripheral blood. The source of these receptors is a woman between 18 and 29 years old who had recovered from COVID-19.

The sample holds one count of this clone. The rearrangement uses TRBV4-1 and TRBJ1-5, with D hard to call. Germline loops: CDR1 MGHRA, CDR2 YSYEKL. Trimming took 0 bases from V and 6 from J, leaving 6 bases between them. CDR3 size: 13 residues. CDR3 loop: CASSQDGGQPQHF. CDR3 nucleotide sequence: TGCGCCAGCAGCCAAGATGGCGGTCAGCCCCAGCATTTT.

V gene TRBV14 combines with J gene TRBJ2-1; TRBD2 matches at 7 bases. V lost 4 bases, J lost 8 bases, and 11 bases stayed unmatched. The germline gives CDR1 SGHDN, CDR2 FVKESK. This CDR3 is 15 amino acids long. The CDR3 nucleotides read TGTGCCAGCAGCCCTACCCAGCGGGATAGTGATGAGCAGTTCTTC. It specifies CASSPTQRDSDEQFF.

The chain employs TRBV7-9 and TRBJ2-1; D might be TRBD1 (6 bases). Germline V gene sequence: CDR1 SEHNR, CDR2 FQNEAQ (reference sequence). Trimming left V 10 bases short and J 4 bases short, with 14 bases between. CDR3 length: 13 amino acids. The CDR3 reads CAKGEGEYNEQFF. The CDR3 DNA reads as TGTGCCAAAGGAGAGGGGGAGTACAATGAGCAGTTCTTC.

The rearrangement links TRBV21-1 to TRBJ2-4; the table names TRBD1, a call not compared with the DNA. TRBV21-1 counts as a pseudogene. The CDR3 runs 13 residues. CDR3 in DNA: TGTGCCAGCAGCAAACGCGGACAGACCCCATCGGATTTC. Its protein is CASSKRGQTPSDF.

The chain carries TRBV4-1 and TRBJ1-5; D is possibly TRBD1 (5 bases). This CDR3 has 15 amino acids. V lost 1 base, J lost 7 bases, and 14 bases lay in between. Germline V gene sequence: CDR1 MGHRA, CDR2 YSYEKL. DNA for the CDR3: TGCGCCAGCAGCCAAGGGGGGGAGTTGGGGCAGCCCCAGCATTTT. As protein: CASSQGGELGQPQHF.

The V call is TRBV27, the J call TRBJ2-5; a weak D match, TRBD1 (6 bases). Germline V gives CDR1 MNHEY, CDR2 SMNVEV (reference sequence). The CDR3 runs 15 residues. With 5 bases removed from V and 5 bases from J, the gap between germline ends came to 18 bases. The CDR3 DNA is TGTGCCAGCAGTCCAACCCCAGGGGTAGGCGAGACCCAGTACTTC. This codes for CASSPTPGVGETQYF.

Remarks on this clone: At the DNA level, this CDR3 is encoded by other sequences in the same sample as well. The CDR3 loop is CASSHRVDQPQHF. As DNA, the CDR3 is TGTGCCAGCAGCCACAGGGTAGATCAGCCCCAGCATTTT. The chain couples TRBV6-5 to TRBJ1-5; D is perhaps TRBD1 (6 bases). The germline CDR1 and CDR2 sequences are MNHEY and SVGAGI. Deletions cut 6 bases from V and 5 bases from J, with 11 bases between. This CDR3 region has 13 residues.

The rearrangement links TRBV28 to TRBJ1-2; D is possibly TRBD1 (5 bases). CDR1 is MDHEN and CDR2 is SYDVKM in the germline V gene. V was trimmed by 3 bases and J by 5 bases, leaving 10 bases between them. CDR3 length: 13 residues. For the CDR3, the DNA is TGTGCCAGCAGTTTGGCAGGGAGGTATGGCTACACCTTC. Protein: CASSLAGRYGYTF.

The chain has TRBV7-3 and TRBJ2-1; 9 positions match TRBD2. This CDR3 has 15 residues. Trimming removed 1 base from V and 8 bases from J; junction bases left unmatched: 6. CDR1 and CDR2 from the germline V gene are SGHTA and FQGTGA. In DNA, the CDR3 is TGTGCCAGCAGCTTAATGGCGGGAGGGCACGATGAGCAGTTCTTC. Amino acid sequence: CASSLMAGGHDEQFF. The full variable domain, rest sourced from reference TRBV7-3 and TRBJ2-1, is GAGVSQTPSNKVTEKGKYVELRCDPISGHTALYWYRQSLGQGPEFLIYFQGTGAADDSGLPNDRFFAVRPEGSVSTLKIQRTERGDSAVYLCASSLMAGGHDEQFFGPGTRLTVL.

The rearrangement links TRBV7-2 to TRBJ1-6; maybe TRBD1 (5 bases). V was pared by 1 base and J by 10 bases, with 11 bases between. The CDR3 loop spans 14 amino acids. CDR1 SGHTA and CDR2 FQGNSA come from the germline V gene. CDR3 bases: TGTGCCAGCAGCTTAGAGGGACTTGGATCACCCCTCCACTTT. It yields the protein CASSLEGLGSPLHF.

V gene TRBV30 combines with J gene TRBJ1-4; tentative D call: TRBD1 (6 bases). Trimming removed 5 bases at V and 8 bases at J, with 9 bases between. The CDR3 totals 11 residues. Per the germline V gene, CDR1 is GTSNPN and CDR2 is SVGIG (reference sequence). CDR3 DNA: TGTGCCTGGGGGAGGGGGGAAAAACTGTTTTTT. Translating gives CAWGRGEKLFF.

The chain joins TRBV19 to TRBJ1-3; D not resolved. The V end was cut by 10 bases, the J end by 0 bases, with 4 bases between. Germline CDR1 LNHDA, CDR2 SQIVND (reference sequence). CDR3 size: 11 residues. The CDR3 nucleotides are TGTGCCACCTTCTCTGGAAACACCATATATTTT. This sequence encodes CATFSGNTIYF.

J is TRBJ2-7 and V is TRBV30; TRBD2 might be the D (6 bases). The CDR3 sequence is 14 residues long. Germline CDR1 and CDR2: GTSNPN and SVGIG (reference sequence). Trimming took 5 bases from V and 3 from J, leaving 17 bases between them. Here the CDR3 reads CAWVRPGEFYEQYF. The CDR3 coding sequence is TGTGCCTGGGTTCGCCCGGGGGAGTTCTACGAGCAGTACTTC.

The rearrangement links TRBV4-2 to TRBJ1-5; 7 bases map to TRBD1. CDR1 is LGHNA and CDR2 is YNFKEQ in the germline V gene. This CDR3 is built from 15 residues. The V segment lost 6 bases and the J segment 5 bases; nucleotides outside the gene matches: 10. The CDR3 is CASSEADRADQPQHF. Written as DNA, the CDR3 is TGTGCCAGCAGTGAAGCTGACAGGGCTGATCAGCCCCAGCATTTT.

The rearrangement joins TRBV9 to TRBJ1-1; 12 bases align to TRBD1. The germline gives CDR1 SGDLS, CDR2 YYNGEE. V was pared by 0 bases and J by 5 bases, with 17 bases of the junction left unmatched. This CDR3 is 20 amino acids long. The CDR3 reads CASSVVGSGKWDRGRTEAFF. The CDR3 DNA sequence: TGTGCCAGCAGCGTAGTAGGAAGTGGGAAGTGGGACAGGGGGCGGACTGAAGCTTTCTTT.

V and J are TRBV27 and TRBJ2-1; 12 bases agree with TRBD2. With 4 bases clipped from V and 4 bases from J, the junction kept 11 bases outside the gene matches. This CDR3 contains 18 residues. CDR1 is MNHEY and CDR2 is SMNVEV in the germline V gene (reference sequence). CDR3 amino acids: CASSSFGLLAGGYNEQFF. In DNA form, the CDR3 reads TGTGCCAGCAGTTCGTTCGGCCTTCTAGCGGGAGGGTACAATGAGCAGTTCTTC.

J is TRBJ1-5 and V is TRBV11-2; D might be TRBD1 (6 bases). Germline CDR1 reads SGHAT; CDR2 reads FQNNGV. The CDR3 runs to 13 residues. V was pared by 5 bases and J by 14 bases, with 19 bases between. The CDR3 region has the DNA TGTGCCAGCAGCCACTTGGGGGGGCAGGGGAAGCATTTT. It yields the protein CASSHLGGQGKHF.

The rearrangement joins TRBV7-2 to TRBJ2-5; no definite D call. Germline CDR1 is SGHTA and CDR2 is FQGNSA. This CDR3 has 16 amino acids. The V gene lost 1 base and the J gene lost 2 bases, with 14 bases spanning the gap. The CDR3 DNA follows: TGTGCCAGCAGCTTAGAACTCCTTCTACTACAAGAGACCCAGTACTTC. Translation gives CASSLELLLLQETQYF.

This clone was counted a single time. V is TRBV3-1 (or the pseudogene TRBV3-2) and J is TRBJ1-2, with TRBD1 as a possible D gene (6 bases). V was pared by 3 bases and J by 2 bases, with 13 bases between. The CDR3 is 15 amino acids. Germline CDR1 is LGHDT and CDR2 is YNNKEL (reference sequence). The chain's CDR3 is CASSQGQGINYGYTF. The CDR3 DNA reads TGTGCCAGCAGCCAGGGCCAGGGGATAAACTATGGCTACACCTTC.

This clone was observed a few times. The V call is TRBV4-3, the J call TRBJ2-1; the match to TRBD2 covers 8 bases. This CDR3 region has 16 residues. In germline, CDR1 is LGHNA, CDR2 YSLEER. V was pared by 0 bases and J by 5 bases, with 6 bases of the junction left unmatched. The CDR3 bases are TGCGCCAGCAGCCAAGATCCCAGCGGGAGTGACAATGAGCAGTTCTTC. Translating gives CASSQDPSGSDNEQFF.

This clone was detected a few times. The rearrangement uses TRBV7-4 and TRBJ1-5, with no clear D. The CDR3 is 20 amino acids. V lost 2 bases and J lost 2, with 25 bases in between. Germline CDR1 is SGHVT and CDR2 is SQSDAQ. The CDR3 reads CASSLRMFPPRTEGNQPQHF. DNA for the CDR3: TGTGCCAGCAGCTTACGGATGTTTCCTCCACGCACGGAGGGCAATCAGCCCCAGCATTTT.

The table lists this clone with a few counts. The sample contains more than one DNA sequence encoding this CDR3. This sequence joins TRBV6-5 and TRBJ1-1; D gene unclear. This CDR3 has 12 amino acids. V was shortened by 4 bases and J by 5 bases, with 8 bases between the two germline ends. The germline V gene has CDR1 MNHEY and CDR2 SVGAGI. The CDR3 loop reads CASSFGGTEAFF. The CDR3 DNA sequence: TGTGCCAGCAGTTTCGGCGGGACTGAAGCTTTCTTT.

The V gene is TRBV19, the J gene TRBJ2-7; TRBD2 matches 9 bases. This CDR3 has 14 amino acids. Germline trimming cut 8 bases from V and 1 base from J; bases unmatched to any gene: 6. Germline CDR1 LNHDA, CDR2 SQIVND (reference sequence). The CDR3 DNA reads TGTGCCAGTGGACCGGGACTAGCATCCTACGAGCAGTACTTC. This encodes CASGPGLASYEQYF.

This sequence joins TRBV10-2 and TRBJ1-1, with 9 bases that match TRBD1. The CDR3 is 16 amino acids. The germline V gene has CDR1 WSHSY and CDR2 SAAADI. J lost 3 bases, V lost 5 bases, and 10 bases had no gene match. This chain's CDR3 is CASSWIQGAEDTEAFF. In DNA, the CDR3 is TGCGCCAGCAGTTGGATACAGGGGGCGGAAGACACTGAAGCTTTCTTT.

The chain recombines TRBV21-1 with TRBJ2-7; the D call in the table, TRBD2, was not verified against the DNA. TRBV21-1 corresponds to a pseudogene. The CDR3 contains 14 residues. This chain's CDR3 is CASSKGTSGYEQYF. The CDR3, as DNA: TGTGCCAGCAGCAAGGGGACTAGCGGCTACGAGCAGTACTTC.

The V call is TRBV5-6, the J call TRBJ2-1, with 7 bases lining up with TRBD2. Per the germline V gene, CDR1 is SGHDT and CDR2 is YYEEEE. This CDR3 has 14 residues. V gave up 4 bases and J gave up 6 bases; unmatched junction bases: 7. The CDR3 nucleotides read TGTGCCAGCAGCGCCGGACTAGTCCTCAATGAGCAGTTCTTC. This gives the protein CASSAGLVLNEQFF.

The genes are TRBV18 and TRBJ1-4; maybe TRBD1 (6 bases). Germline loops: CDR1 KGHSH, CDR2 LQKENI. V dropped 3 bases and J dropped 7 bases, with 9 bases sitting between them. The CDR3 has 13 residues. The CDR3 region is CASSPGQVEKLFF. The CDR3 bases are TGTGCCAGCTCACCGGGACAAGTTGAAAAACTGTTTTTT.